This TCR beta chain was observed in a study of cytomegalovirus exposure and HLA in healthy donors. Looking at the study overall: For the approximately 400 genotyped donors, around 76% fell within the Caucasian-associated ancestry cluster.

Primers: 60 Vbeta forward and 13 Jbeta reverse. Only in-frame clones appear in the TCRdb table, and some are missing; sequencing was by immunoSEQ multiplex PCR. The sample contains 90,000 to 140,000 clones, 60% to 80% of which appear only once. Study findings and constraints: A later analysis reportedly found fewer N-insertions in an Asian-associated ancestry cluster than the roughly 670-donor mean. The authors later found most CMV-associated TCR beta chains appeared HLA-restricted.

Note on this clone: Its antigen is still unknown.

Germline V gene data show CDR1 as MNHEY and CDR2 as SVGAGI. Trimming at V came to 8 bases and at J to 7 bases, leaving 7 bases not matched to a gene. This CDR3 comprises 13 residues. The donors were healthy bone marrow donors. The sequence was obtained from a woman aged 40 to 50 in good health and CMV-seropositive. The sequenced material came from PBMCs. This chain uses TRBV6-5 with TRBJ2-1; the match to TRBD2 covers 8 bases. The DNA of the CDR3 is TGTGCCAGCGGGAACGGGGGGGTAAATGAGCAGTTCTTC. Translated: CASGNGGVNEQFF.